This T cell receptor (beta chain) is drawn from a study of CD8 T cells in Susac syndrome. This clonotype was observed a single time. Random hexamers were used to reverse transcribe the RNA input (about 0.5 to 1 ug). The method of amplification for TCR beta CDR3 was immunoSEQ multiplex PCR, covering 54 Vbeta and 13 Jbeta. Each CDR3 protein is one row after TCRdb ran MiXCR on the immunoSEQ multiplex PCR reads. The sample contains some 180,000 distinct CDR3 sequences, over 75% of which appear only once. Germline values: CDR1 SGHAT, CDR2 FQDESV (reference sequence). J gave up 5 bases and V 2 bases, and 5 bases lay outside the gene matches. CDR3 length equals 15 residues.

This TCR came from a human donor with Susac syndrome. The material sequenced was CD4+ T cells from PBMCs. This chain joins TRBV11-1 and TRBJ1-2, with 10 bases aligning to TRBD1. In DNA form, the CDR3 reads TGTGCCAGCAGCTTAACTGGACAGGGGGTTTATGGCTACACCTTC. Its translation is CASSLTGQGVYGYTF.